The 13 T cell receptor beta chains reported below all come from one sample, sequenced in a study of blood T cell repertoires in COVID-19. The method was immunoSEQ multiplex PCR; TCRdb's version includes in-frame clones alone and lacks a portion of them. The sample contains tens of thousands of clones, more than 70% of which appear only once. Sequenced material: peripheral blood. These receptor sequences come from a man aged 50 to 59 with active COVID-19.

V and J are TRBV24-1 and TRBJ2-2, with 11 bases aligning to TRBD1. The CDR3 is 17 residues long. J lost 7 bases, V lost 1 base, and 7 bases had no gene match. Germline loops: CDR1 KGHDR, CDR2 SFDVKD. The DNA for the CDR3 is TGTGCCACCAGTGATTTTATTACCGGGACAGGGGGCGGGGAGCTGTTTTTT. As protein: CATSDFITGTGGGELFF.

The chain employs TRBV2 and TRBJ2-3; no firm D call. Germline V gene sequence: CDR1 SNHLY, CDR2 FYNNEI. CDR3 length equals 13 residues. V was cut by 10 bases and J by 1 base, with 12 bases left in between. The CDR3 reads CATKIVRTDTQYF. The DNA of the CDR3 is TGTGCCACTAAAATCGTCCGCACAGATACGCAGTATTTT.

The gene calls are TRBV7-2 and TRBJ2-1; D remains ambiguous. Germline V lookup: CDR1 SGHTA, CDR2 FQGNSA. The CDR3 runs to 13 residues. Trimming took 3 bases from V and 2 from J, leaving 5 bases between them. DNA for the CDR3: TGTGCCAGCAGCTTGGAGCCCTACAATGAGCAGTTCTTC. It yields the protein CASSLEPYNEQFF.

The table lists this clone with a count of one. This sequence joins TRBV9 and TRBJ1-1, with D uncertain. The V gene lost 6 bases and the J gene lost 1 base, with 16 bases spanning the gap. The CDR3 extends over 15 amino acids. Germline V gene sequence: CDR1 SGDLS, CDR2 YYNGEE. The CDR3 sequence is CASTRSPYGNTEAFF. The CDR3 bases are TGTGCCAGCACCCGTAGCCCCTACGGGAACACTGAAGCTTTCTTT.

The chain has TRBV6-5 and TRBJ1-6, with D possibly being TRBD1 (5 bases). Germline-derived CDR1 and CDR2 are MNHEY and SVGAGI. The V end was cut by 6 bases, the J end by 7 bases, with 7 bases between. This CDR3 comprises 12 residues. The CDR3 region has the DNA TGTGCCAGCAGGGAGGGGAATTCACCCCTCCACTTT. Protein: CASREGNSPLHF.

V is TRBV10-3 and J is TRBJ1-1; D is unclear. Trimming pared 10 bases from V and 4 bases from J, leaving 13 bases between. This CDR3 has 12 amino acids. Germline loops: CDR1 ENHRY, CDR2 SYGVKD. The CDR3 loop reads CATRLPSTEAFF. The CDR3, as DNA: TGTGCCACCAGGCTACCGAGCACTGAAGCTTTCTTT.

V gene TRBV7-9 combines with J gene TRBJ2-1; D is undetermined. The CDR3 is 15 amino acids. Trimming pared 5 bases from V and 0 bases from J, leaving 11 bases between. The germline CDR1 and CDR2 sequences are SEHNR and FQNEAQ (reference sequence). Written as DNA, the CDR3 is TGTGCCAGCAGCCGCGGCGCTGGCTCCTACAATGAGCAGTTCTTC. The encoded protein is CASSRGAGSYNEQFF.

This chain connects TRBV6-6 to TRBJ2-4; TRBD1 is a possible D gene (6 bases). CDR3 length: 14 residues. The V gene lost 6 bases and the J gene lost 2 bases, with 11 bases spanning the gap. Germline V gene sequence: CDR1 MNHNY, CDR2 SVGAGI (reference sequence). The CDR3: CASSQGGTKNIQYF. For the CDR3, the DNA is TGTGCCAGCAGCCAAGGGGGAACCAAAAACATTCAGTACTTC.

In this sample, this clone turned up many times. The rearrangement uses TRBV27 and TRBJ2-1; no firm D call. CDR1 and CDR2 from the germline V gene are MNHEY and SMNVEV (reference sequence). The V gene lost 1 base and the J gene lost 4 bases, with 8 bases spanning the gap. The CDR3 contains 14 residues. CDR3 DNA: TGTGCCAGCAGTTTATACAGCACGTACAATGAGCAGTTCTTC. Its translation is CASSLYSTYNEQFF.

This clone was found a few times. V gene TRBV12-3 or TRBV12-4 combines with J gene TRBJ2-1, with D perhaps TRBD1 (6 bases). V gave up 3 bases and J gave up 7 bases, with 10 bases separating them. The CDR3 length is 13 residues. In nucleotides, the CDR3 is TGTGCCAGCAGTTTCGAACAGGGAAATGAGCAGTTCTTC. Encoded protein: CASSFEQGNEQFF.

The V gene is TRBV7-2, the J gene TRBJ2-3; possibly TRBD2 for D (6 bases). The germline CDR1 and CDR2 sequences are SGHTA and FQGNSA. Trimming cost V 2 bases and J 5 bases, with 11 bases left between them. The CDR3 runs to 14 residues. DNA of the CDR3: TGTGCCAGCAGCTTACTGCGGCGGGGAGATACGCAGTATTTT. Protein product: CASSLLRRGDTQYF. The entire variable domain, with the rest obtained from reference TRBV7-2 and TRBJ2-3, is as follows: GAGVSQSPSNKVTEKGKDVELRCDPISGHTALYWYRQSLGQGLEFLIYFQGNSAPDKSGLPSDRFSAERTGGSVSTLTIQRTQQEDSAVYLCASSLLRRGDTQYFGPGTRLTVL.

This clone came up a few times. The chain combines TRBV27 with TRBJ1-6; D is perhaps TRBD1 (5 bases). Germline-derived CDR1 and CDR2 are MNHEY and SMNVEV (reference sequence). V was clipped by 8 bases and J by 7 bases, with 18 bases between them. This CDR3 has 15 amino acids. CDR3 loop: CASSQAVRPNSPLHF. DNA of the CDR3: TGTGCCAGCTCACAGGCTGTTCGTCCGAATTCACCCCTCCACTTT.

This rearrangement joins TRBV5-4 to TRBJ2-2; a possible D gene is TRBD2 (6 bases). The CDR3 runs to 14 residues. V lost 1 base and J lost 4, with 8 bases in between. Germline V lookup: CDR1 SGHNT, CDR2 YYREEE (reference sequence). CDR3: CASSLRGGTGELFF. The CDR3, as DNA: TGTGCCAGCAGCTTGAGGGGAGGCACCGGGGAGCTGTTTTTT.